This T cell receptor (beta chain) was recorded in a study of T cells after yellow fever vaccination. Turning to the study itself: Low-cell-number fractions were prepared with SMART-Seq v4 Ultra Low Input. Regarding the study as a whole: Weaker overall was a secondary response that nonetheless peaked faster, on day 5 versus 15.

This clonotype appeared a few times. Its target is unknown. V trimming: 6 bases; J trimming: 0 bases; junction bases outside the gene matches: 12. The germline gives CDR1 DFQATT, CDR2 SNEGSKA (reference sequence). This CDR3 has 16 residues. Template switching with 5'RACE generated the TCR cDNA and added a universal primer site and UMIs. TCRdb re-analysed the 5' RACE reads in MiXCR, keeping a single row per CDR3 protein. The data show roughly 250,000 distinct CDR3 sequences, 13% seen once. The genes are TRBV20-1 and TRBJ2-3, with 7 bases lining up with TRBD2. This sample comprised CD4+ T cells sorted from PBMCs, obtained 45 days after the yellow fever booster vaccination. This receptor was taken from a man aged 30 to 39 who received the YFV17D yellow fever vaccine. CDR3 bases: TGCAGTGCCCCGGGGGGTAGCGGGTTGAGCACAGATACGCAGTATTTT. It encodes CSAPGGSGLSTDTQYF.